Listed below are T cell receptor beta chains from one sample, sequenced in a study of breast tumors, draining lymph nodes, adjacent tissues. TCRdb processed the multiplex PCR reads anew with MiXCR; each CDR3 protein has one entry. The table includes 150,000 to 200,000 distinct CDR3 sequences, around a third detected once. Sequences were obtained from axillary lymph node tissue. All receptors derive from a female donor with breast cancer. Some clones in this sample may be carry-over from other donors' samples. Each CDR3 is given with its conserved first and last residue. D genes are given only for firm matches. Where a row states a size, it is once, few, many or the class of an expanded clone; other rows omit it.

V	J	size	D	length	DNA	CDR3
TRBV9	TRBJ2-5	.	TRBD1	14	TGTGCCAGCAGCGCTCAGGGGGCTGGAGAGACCCAGTACTTC	CASSAQGAGETQYF
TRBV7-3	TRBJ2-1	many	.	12	TGTGCCAGCAGCTTAAACCTTGGTGAGCAGTTCTTC	CASSLNLGEQFF
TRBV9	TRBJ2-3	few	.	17	TGTGCCAGCAGCCCACCCGGGTCTAAAGGTTACACAGATACGCAGTATTTT	CASSPPGSKGYTDTQYF
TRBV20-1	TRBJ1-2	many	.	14	TGCAGTGCTAGAGATCATGGCAGCAACTATGGCTACACCTTC	CSARDHGSNYGYTF
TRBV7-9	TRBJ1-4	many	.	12	TGTGCCAGCAGCTCCCGGGATGAAAAACTGTTTTTT	CASSSRDEKLFF
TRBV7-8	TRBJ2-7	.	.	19	.	CASSIYLCSVRLAAYEQYF
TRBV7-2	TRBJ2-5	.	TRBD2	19	TGTGCCAGCAGCTTAGTTGCGCCGGGACTAGCGGGCCTCCAAAGGACCCAGTACTTC	CASSLVAPGLAGLQRTQYF
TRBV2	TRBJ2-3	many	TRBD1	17	TGTGCCAGCAGTGAGCCACTAATACAGGGGCCCACAGATACGCAGTATTTT	CASSEPLIQGPTDTQYF
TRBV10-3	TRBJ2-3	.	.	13	TGTGCCACGGGCGGGCGGTTGACAGATACGCAGTATTTT	CATGGRLTDTQYF
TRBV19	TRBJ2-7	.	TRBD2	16	TGTGCCAGTAGTATCACTAGCGGGACAGAAAACTACGAGCAGTACTTC	CASSITSGTENYEQYF
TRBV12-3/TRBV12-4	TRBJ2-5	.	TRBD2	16	TGTGCCAGCAGTTTGGACAGCGGGAGCCTCCAAGAGACCCAGTACTTC	CASSLDSGSLQETQYF
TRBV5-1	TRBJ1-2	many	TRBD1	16	TGCGCCAGCAGCCCGGGACAGGGTATTTCTCGGTATGGCTACACCTTC	CASSPGQGISRYGYTF
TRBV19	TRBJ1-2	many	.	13	TGTGCCAGTAGTCCGACTCTGAAGTATGGCTACACCTTC	CASSPTLKYGYTF
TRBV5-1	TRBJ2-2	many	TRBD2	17	TGCGCCAGCAGCTTGGCCGCCAGCGGGGGTGGCACCGGGGAGCTGTTTTTT	CASSLAASGGGTGELFF
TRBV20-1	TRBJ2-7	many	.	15	TGCAGTGCTGACCGGGAGGACAGGAGCTCCTACGAGCAGTACTTC	CSADREDRSSYEQYF
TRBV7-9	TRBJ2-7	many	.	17	TGTGCCAGCAGCAACCCGCCCGGGGGCGGGAGCTCCTACGAGCAGTACTTC	CASSNPPGGGSSYEQYF
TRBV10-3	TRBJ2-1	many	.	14	TGTGCCATCAGTGATTTGCCCCCCGGAAGGGAGCAGTTCTTC	CAISDLPPGREQFF
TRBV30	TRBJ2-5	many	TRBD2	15	TGTGCCTGGAGTAGGACTAGCGGACACCAAGAGACCCAGTACTTC	CAWSRTSGHQETQYF
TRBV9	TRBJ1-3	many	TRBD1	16	TGTGCCAGCAGCGCCCGACAGGGCTCGTCTGGAAACACCATATATTTT	CASSARQGSSGNTIYF
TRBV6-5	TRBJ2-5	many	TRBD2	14	TGTGCCAGCAGTCCCCGAGCGGGGTGGGAGACCCAGTACTTC	CASSPRAGWETQYF
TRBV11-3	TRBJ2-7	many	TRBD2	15	TGTGCCAGCAGCTTAGTCGGGGGGGGGCCGTACGAGCAGTACTTC	CASSLVGGGPYEQYF
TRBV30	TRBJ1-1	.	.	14	TGTGCCTGGAAGACTGGAGTTTGGGTCACTGAAGCTTTCTTT	CAWKTGVWVTEAFF
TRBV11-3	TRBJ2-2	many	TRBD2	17	TGTGCCAGCAGCCCCCCAACTAGCGGGAGTCACACCGGGGAGCTGTTTTTT	CASSPPTSGSHTGELFF
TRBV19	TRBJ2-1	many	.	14	TGTGCCAGTAGCCCCCCGGACAGATACAATGAGCAGTTCTTC	CASSPPDRYNEQFF
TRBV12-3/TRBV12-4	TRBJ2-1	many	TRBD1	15	TGTGCCAGCAGTCGACCGGGACAGGGAAGGGATGAGCAGTTCTTC	CASSRPGQGRDEQFF
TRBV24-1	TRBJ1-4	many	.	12	TGTGCCACCAGTGACTACGTCGAAAAACTGTTTTTT	CATSDYVEKLFF
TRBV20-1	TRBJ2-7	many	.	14	TGCAGTGCTAGGCCTCTGAGGGACGGCTACGAGCAGTACTTC	CSARPLRDGYEQYF